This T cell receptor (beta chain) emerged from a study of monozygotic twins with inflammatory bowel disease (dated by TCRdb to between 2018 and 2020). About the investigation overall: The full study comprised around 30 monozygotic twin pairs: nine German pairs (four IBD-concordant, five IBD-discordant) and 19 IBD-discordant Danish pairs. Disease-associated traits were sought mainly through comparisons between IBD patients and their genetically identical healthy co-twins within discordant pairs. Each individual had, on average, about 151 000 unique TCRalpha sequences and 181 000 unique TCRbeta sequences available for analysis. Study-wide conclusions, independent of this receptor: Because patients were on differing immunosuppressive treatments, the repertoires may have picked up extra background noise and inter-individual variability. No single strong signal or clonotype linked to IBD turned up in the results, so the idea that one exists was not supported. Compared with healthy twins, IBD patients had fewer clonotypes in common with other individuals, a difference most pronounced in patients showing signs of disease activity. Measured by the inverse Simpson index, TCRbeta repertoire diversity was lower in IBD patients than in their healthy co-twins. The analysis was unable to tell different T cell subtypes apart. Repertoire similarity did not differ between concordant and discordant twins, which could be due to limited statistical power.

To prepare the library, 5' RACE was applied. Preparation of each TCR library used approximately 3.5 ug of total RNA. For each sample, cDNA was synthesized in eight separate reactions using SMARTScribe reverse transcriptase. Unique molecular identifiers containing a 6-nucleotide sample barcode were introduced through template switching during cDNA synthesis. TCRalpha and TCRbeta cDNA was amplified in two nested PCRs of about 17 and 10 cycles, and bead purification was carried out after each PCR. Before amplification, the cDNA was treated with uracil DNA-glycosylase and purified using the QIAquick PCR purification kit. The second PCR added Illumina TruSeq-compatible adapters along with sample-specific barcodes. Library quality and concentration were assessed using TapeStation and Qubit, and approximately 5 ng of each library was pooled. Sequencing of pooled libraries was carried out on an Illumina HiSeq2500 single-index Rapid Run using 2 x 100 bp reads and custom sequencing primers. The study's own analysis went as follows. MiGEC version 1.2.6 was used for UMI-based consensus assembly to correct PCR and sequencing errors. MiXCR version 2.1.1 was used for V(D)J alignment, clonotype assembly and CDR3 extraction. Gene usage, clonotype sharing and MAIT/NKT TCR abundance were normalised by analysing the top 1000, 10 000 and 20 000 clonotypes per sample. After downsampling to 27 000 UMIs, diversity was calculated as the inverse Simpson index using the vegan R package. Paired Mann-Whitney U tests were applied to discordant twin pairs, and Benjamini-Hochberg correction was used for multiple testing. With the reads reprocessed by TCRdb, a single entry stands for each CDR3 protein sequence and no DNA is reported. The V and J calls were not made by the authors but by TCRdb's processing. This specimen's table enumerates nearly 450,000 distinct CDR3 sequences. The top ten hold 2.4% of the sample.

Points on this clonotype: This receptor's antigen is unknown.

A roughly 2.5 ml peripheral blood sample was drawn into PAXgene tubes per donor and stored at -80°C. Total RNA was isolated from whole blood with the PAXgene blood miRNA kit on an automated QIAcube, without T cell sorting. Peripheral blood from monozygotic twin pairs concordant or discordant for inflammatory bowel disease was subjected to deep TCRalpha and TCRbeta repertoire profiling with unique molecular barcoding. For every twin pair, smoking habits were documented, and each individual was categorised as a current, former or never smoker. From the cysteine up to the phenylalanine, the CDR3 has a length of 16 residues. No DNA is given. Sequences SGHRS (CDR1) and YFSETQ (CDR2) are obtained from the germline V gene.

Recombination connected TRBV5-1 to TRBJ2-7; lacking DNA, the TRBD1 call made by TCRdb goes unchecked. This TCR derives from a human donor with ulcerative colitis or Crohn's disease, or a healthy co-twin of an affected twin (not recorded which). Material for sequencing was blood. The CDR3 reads CASSPRVGSTSYEQYF.